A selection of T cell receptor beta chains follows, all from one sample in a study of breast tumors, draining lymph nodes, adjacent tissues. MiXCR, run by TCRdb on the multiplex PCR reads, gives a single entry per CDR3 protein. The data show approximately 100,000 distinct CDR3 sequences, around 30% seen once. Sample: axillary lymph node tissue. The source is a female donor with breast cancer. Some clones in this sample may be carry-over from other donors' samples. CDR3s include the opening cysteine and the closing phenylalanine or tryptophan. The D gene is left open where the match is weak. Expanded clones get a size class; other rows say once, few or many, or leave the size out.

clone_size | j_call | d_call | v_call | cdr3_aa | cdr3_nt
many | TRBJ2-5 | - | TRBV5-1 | CASSLGGDETQYF | TGCGCCAGCAGCTTGGGGGGAGATGAGACCCAGTACTTC
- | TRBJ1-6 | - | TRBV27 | CVSSPTGGTLPLHF | TGTGTCAGCAGTCCGACCGGGGGCACCCTACCCCTCCACTTT
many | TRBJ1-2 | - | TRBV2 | CASSEAGYIYGYTF | TGTGCCAGCAGTGAAGCAGGGTATATCTATGGCTACACCTTC
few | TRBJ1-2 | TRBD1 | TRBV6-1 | CASSHPAGTGIDGYTF | TGTGCCAGCAGTCACCCAGCCGGGACAGGGATTGATGGCTACACCTTC
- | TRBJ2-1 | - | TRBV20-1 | CSARPGSYNAQLF | TGCAGTGCCCGGCCGGGGTCCTACAATGCGCAGCTCTTC
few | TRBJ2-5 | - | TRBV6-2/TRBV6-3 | CASSPQPSGVAQYF | TGTGCCAGCAGTCCCCAGCCAAGCGGAGTGGCCCAGTACTTC
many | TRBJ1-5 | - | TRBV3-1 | CASSQDQGAGQPQHF | TGTGCCAGCAGCCAAGACCAGGGAGCAGGTCAGCCCCAGCATTTT
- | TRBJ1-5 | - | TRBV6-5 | CASSPRGQGQPQHF | TGTGCCAGCAGTCCCCGGGGCCAGGGACAGCCCCAGCATTTT
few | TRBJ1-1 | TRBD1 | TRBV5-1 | CASSLQGQGRTEAFF | TGCGCCAGCAGCTTGCAAGGACAGGGGCGAACTGAAGCTTTCTTT
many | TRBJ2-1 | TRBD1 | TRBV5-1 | CASSDEDRAMDEQFF | TGCGCCAGCAGCGACGAGGACAGGGCAATGGATGAGCAGTTCTTC
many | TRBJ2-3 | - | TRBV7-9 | CASSLGLYGTDTQYF | TGTGCCAGCAGCTTAGGACTCTACGGCACAGATACGCAGTATTTT